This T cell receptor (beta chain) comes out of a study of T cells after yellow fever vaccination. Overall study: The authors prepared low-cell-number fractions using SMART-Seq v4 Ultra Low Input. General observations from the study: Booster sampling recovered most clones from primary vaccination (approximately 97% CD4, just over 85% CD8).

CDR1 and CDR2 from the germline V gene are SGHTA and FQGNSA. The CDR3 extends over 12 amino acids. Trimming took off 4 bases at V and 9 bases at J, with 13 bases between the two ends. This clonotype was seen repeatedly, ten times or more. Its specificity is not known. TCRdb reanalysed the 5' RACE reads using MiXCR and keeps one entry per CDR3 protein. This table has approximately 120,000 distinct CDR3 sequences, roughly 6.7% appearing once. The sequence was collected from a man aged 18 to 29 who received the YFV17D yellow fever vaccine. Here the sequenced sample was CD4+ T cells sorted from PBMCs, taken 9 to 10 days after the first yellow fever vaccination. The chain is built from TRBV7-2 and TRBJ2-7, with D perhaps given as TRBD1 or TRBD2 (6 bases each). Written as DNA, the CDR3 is TGTGCCAGCAGCTCGGCCGGGGGCGTGCAGTACGTC. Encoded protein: CASSSAGGVQYV.